This is a list of T cell receptor beta chains from one sample in a study of glioma-infiltrating T cells after dendritic cell vaccination. Assay used: immunoSEQ multiplex PCR; TCRdb lists only in-frame clones, some missing. The sample comprises about 38,000 clones, approximately 84% of which are singletons, and approximately 7.8% rests with the top ten. The specimen comprised blood, sampled before dendritic cell vaccination. The origin of the receptors is a human donor with glioblastoma. The conserved cysteine and the conserved F or W are not part of the CDR3 here. Fields, in order: V gene, J gene, clone size, CDR3 protein. The size field is filled for only some rows; it gives once, few, many or a size class.

V: TRBV28; J: TRBJ2-1; size: -; CDR3: ASCLAGGSFYNEQF
V: TRBV29-1; J: TRBJ2-5; size: -; CDR3: SVVIGGQATQY
V: TRBV9; J: TRBJ2-7; size: -; CDR3: ASSVEGGGYEQY
V: TRBV10-2; J: TRBJ2-7; size: -; CDR3: ASRGELARYEQY
V: TRBV6-5; J: TRBJ2-1; size: -; CDR3: ASSYSGGGAYNEQF
V: TRBV7-2; J: TRBJ1-5; size: -; CDR3: ASSSWTGSNQPQH
V: TRBV20-1; J: TRBJ2-5; size: -; CDR3: SASSDETQY
V: TRBV7-9; J: TRBJ2-7; size: -; CDR3: ASSISGGPYEQY
V: TRBV10-3; J: TRBJ1-1; size: few; CDR3: AINPGLNTEAF
V: TRBV7-2; J: TRBJ1-2; size: -; CDR3: ASSLAYSDGYT
V: TRBV4-1; J: TRBJ1-4; size: -; CDR3: ASSQDRRVEKLF
V: TRBV5-1; J: TRBJ2-1; size: -; CDR3: ASSLTGAGAAYNEQF
V: TRBV9; J: TRBJ2-1; size: -; CDR3: ASSVVGLAGNEQF
V: TRBV11-3; J: TRBJ2-7; size: -; CDR3: ARTGTEQY
V: TRBV4-3; J: TRBJ2-7; size: -; CDR3: ASSPHPRGQGVYEQY
V: TRBV7-2; J: TRBJ1-1; size: -; CDR3: ASSLMLSMNTEAF
V: TRBV4-2; J: TRBJ2-1; size: -; CDR3: ASSQDPRGWDNEQF
V: TRBV15; J: TRBJ2-1; size: -; CDR3: ATSRAGGIYNEQF
V: TRBV6-5; J: TRBJ1-4; size: -; CDR3: ASSQGVTNEKLF
V: TRBV2; J: TRBJ2-5; size: -; CDR3: ASSDRIWGTQETQY
V: TRBV7-9; J: TRBJ2-7; size: -; CDR3: ASSLVQGAAEQY
V: TRBV4-2; J: TRBJ2-6; size: once; CDR3: ASSQEFGSSGANVLT
V: TRBV19; J: TRBJ2-2; size: -; CDR3: ASSHDSASTLLNTGELF
V: TRBV7-2; J: TRBJ1-3; size: few; CDR3: ASSLGDRVGNTIY
V: TRBV10-2; J: TRBJ2-2; size: -; CDR3: ASRARVGVIKKSNTGELF
V: TRBV7-2; J: TRBJ2-2; size: few; CDR3: ASSFYSGGRTGELF
V: TRBV11-2; J: TRBJ2-3; size: once; CDR3: ASSPQGPVTQY
V: TRBV9; J: TRBJ2-3; size: -; CDR3: ASSDGTGPTDTQY
V: TRBV4-1; J: TRBJ2-7; size: -; CDR3: ASSQPTSGGAYEQY
V: TRBV9; J: TRBJ2-1; size: -; CDR3: ASSAPRGGSWVNEQF
V: TRBV15; J: TRBJ1-5; size: -; CDR3: ATRRLGGHQPQH
V: TRBV5-1; J: TRBJ1-6; size: -; CDR3: ASSLMGQGNSPLH
V: TRBV29-1; J: TRBJ2-1; size: -; CDR3: SVERSGDEQF
V: TRBV11-2; J: TRBJ2-1; size: -; CDR3: ASSLKPGQPDNEQF
V: TRBV28; J: TRBJ1-5; size: -; CDR3: ASSLSQVWSNQPQH
V: TRBV21-1; J: TRBJ1-2; size: few; CDR3: ASSKLLGLLYGYT
V: TRBV10-1; J: TRBJ2-3; size: -; CDR3: ASSESLGLAGDTQY
V: TRBV11-3; J: TRBJ2-1; size: -; CDR3: ASSDSGGSYNEQF
V: TRBV19; J: TRBJ2-1; size: -; CDR3: ASTDTSGGADEQF
V: TRBV10-3; J: TRBJ2-7; size: medium-sized; CDR3: AISESGQGASPEQY
V: TRBV5-6; J: TRBJ2-1; size: -; CDR3: ASSPAGAFNEQF